The 20 T cell receptor beta chains reported below all come from one sample, sequenced in a study of T cells in tuberculosis. TCRdb's copy holds only in-frame clones and misses some; the assay was immunoSEQ multiplex PCR. Found here are tens of thousands of clones, roughly nine tenths of them singletons; the top ten hold 2.2%. Material: PBMCs. These receptors originate from a donor under 30 with latent tuberculosis or without tuberculosis infection.

The chain combines TRBV9 with TRBJ1-4; 8 nucleotides align to TRBD1. V lost 3 bases to trimming and J lost 8 bases; unmatched junction nucleotides: 9. Germline CDR1 SGDLS, CDR2 YYNGEE. This CDR3 has 15 amino acids. This CDR3 reads CASSGSGTGGEKLFF. CDR3 sequence (DNA): TGTGCCAGCAGCGGATCCGGGACAGGAGGGGAAAAACTGTTTTTT.

This sequence joins TRBV9 and TRBJ2-3; 7 nucleotides match TRBD2. In germline, CDR1 is SGDLS, CDR2 YYNGEE. J gave up 6 bases and V 4 bases, and 11 bases lay outside the gene matches. There are 15 residues in the CDR3. The CDR3 region is CASSSREGSADTQYF. For the CDR3, the DNA is TGTGCCAGCAGCTCAAGGGAGGGGAGTGCCGATACGCAGTATTTT.

The genes are TRBV5-1 and TRBJ1-1; no definite D call. The CDR3 runs to 14 residues. Per germline, CDR1 SGHRS and CDR2 YFSETQ. The V end lost 2 bases, the J end lost 4 bases, and 12 bases lay between the germline ends. Here the CDR3 DNA reads TGCGCCAGCAGCTTCTCTACAGATCCCACTGAAGCTTTCTTT. Protein sequence: CASSFSTDPTEAFF.

This sequence joins TRBV28 and TRBJ2-2; 7 bases are a match to TRBD2. V shed 8 bases and J 6 bases; nucleotides not matched to a gene: 3. Per germline, CDR1 MDHEN and CDR2 SYDVKM. The CDR3 covers 12 residues. In DNA form, the CDR3 reads TGTGCCAGCGGGAGGGAGGCCGGGGAGCTGTTTTTT. Its protein product is CASGREAGELFF.

This chain links TRBV4-3 with TRBJ1-2, with D maybe TRBD1 (5 bases). CDR3 length: 15 residues. Germline CDR1 is LGHNA and CDR2 is YSLEER. V lost 0 bases to trimming and J lost 5 bases, with 13 bases between them. CDR3 protein: CASSQDIAGTYGYTF. The CDR3 nucleotides read TGCGCCAGCAGCCAAGACATAGCGGGGACGTATGGCTACACCTTC.

V and J are TRBV5-1 and TRBJ1-4; no definite D call. Germline V gene sequence: CDR1 SGHRS, CDR2 YFSETQ. CDR3 size: 17 residues. The ends were cut back, 4 bases at V and 0 bases at J, with 16 bases in the middle. CDR3 DNA sequence: TGCGCCAGCAGCCCCATCCCGGGGTTTGCAACTAATGAAAAACTGTTTTTT. Its translation is CASSPIPGFATNEKLFF.

The chain links TRBV28 to TRBJ1-2; 9 bases line up with TRBD1. The V gene end was trimmed by 6 bases and the J gene end by 4 bases; junction bases not matched to a gene: 6. CDR1 is MDHEN and CDR2 is SYDVKM in the germline V gene. CDR3 length: 14 residues. The CDR3 region is CASSTTGGVYGYTF. The DNA for the CDR3 is TGTGCCAGCAGCACCACAGGGGGCGTCTATGGCTACACCTTC.

The genes are TRBV27 and TRBJ2-5; TRBD2 might be the D (5 bases). Germline assignment: CDR1 MNHEY and CDR2 SMNVEV (reference sequence). The CDR3 loop spans 15 amino acids. The V and J ends lost 5 bases and 5 bases respectively, with 18 bases between them. The CDR3 loop reads CASSPSVEGWETQYF. The CDR3, as DNA: TGTGCCAGCAGTCCCTCGGTCGAGGGCTGGGAGACCCAGTACTTC.

The genes are TRBV7-9 and TRBJ2-7; D might be TRBD1 (5 bases). The CDR3 is made up of 15 amino acids. From germline, CDR1 is SEHNR and CDR2 FQNEAQ (reference sequence). Trimming left V 5 bases short and J 3 bases short, with 17 bases between. CDR3 bases: TGTGCCAGCAGCCCGACCTTCGACAGTAACTACGAGCAGTACTTC. Amino acid sequence: CASSPTFDSNYEQYF.

V and J are TRBV6-4 and TRBJ2-3; 11 bases agree with TRBD2. The ends lost 0 bases at V and 2 bases at J; junction bases unmatched: 1. CDR3 length: 16 amino acids. CDR1 is MRHNA, CDR2 SNTAGT, per germline. CDR3 coding DNA: TGTGCCAGCAGTGACTCTAGCGGGGGGGCCACAGATACGCAGTATTTT. It encodes CASSDSSGGATDTQYF.

The chain recombines TRBV7-6 with TRBJ2-1; TRBD1 aligns across 10 bases. After removal of 5 bases from V and 4 bases from J, the junction contained 2 bases not matched to a gene. The germline V gene has CDR1 SGHVS and CDR2 FNYEAQ. This CDR3 has 14 amino acids. In DNA form, the CDR3 reads TGTGCCAGCAGCAGGGGACAGGGGTACAATGAGCAGTTCTTC. Translated, it gives CASSRGQGYNEQFF.

The V gene is TRBV2, the J gene TRBJ2-7; D perhaps matches TRBD1 (5 bases). Trimming took off 0 bases at V and 10 bases at J, with 10 bases between the two ends. The CDR3 has 12 amino acids. Looked up from germline, CDR1 is SNHLY and CDR2 is FYNNEI. The DNA for the CDR3 is TGTGCCAGCAGTGAAGCTGTAGGGGTCCAGTACTTC. Encoded protein: CASSEAVGVQYF.

This chain connects TRBV7-2 to TRBJ2-7; D is uncertain. The CDR3 consists of 14 residues. The ends were cut back, 2 bases at V and 2 bases at J, with 10 bases in the middle. Germline V lookup: CDR1 SGHTA, CDR2 FQGNSA. The CDR3 here is CASSLSDTTYEQYF. The CDR3 nucleotides read TGTGCCAGCAGCTTATCCGACACGACCTACGAGCAGTACTTC.

This clone has only one observation. For the CDR3, the DNA is TGTGCCGGAACCGGGACAGAAGAGACCCAGTACTTC. This gives the protein CAGTGTEETQYF. The chain combines TRBV2 with TRBJ2-5; 7 bases are a match to TRBD1. The junction had 6 bases not matched to a gene; V was cut back by 11 bases and J by 3 bases. This CDR3 comprises 12 residues. Germline CDR1 SNHLY, CDR2 FYNNEI.

The chain links TRBV27 to TRBJ2-2; 8 positions agree with TRBD2. V shed 4 bases, J shed 5 bases, and the junction held 9 bases outside the gene matches. Germline V gene sequence: CDR1 MNHEY, CDR2 SMNVEV (reference sequence). CDR3 length: 16 amino acids. The CDR3, as DNA: TGTGCCAGCAGTTCTCCGCCGGGGGGGGGTACCGGGGAGCTGTTTTTT. Its translation is CASSSPPGGGTGELFF.

This sequence joins TRBV28 and TRBJ1-1; possibly TRBD1 for D (6 bases). This CDR3 has 16 residues. CDR1 is MDHEN, CDR2 SYDVKM, per germline. The V and J ends lost 6 bases and 1 base respectively, with 18 bases between them. Here the CDR3 DNA reads TGTGCCAGCAGCCTAACCGTATTGACAGGGAACACTGAAGCTTTCTTT. Translating gives CASSLTVLTGNTEAFF.

The J gene is TRBJ2-3, the V gene TRBV7-2, with D hard to call. Germline V gives CDR1 SGHTA, CDR2 FQGNSA. The V and J ends lost 2 bases and 0 bases respectively, with 15 bases between them. This CDR3 comprises 17 residues. CDR3: CASSLSVRSTSTDTQYF. The DNA for the CDR3 is TGTGCCAGCAGCTTAAGTGTACGGTCGACTAGCACAGATACGCAGTATTTT.

The chain is built from TRBV6-5 and TRBJ2-7; 9 bases match TRBD2. V shed 0 bases and J 1 base; nucleotides not matched to a gene: 1. There are 15 residues in the CDR3. The germline gives CDR1 MNHEY, CDR2 SVGAGI. DNA of the CDR3: TGTGCCAGCAGTTACTCTAGCGGGGGATCCTACGAGCAGTACTTC. Its translation: CASSYSSGGSYEQYF.

The chain employs TRBV6-6 and TRBJ2-5; 7 nucleotides match TRBD2. Germline lookup yields CDR1 MNHNY and CDR2 SVGAGI (reference sequence). This CDR3 region has 14 residues. V was clipped by 3 bases and J by 3 bases; unmatched bases: 4. DNA of the CDR3: TGTGCCAGCAGTTATGGGGGGGAAGAAGAGACCCAGTACTTC. This translates into CASSYGGEEETQYF.

The chain couples TRBV5-1 to TRBJ1-1; TRBD1 aligns across 8 bases. This CDR3 has 13 amino acids. V trimming: 5 bases; J trimming: 4 bases; junction bases outside the gene matches: 4. The germline V gene has CDR1 SGHRS and CDR2 YFSETQ. CDR3 sequence: CASSVDRATEAFF. CDR3 DNA sequence: TGCGCCAGCAGTGTGGACAGGGCCACTGAAGCTTTCTTT.